This entry features one TCR beta chain sequence. These data are taken from a study of blood T cell repertoires in COVID-19. Overall study: T cells, B-cell-depleted T cells, or PBMCs provided the cDNA or gDNA that served as material.

The CDR3 sequence is 13 residues long. V was pared by 8 bases and J by 4 bases, with 12 bases between. The germline V gene encodes CDR1 MDHEN and CDR2 SYDVKM. Assignment of participants to cohorts was predicated upon participant-reported clinical history. Here immunoSEQ multiplex PCR was the method, and the copy in TCRdb shows in-frame clones only, minus some. The table has 150,000 to 250,000 clones, roughly 80% seen once. The sequence was collected from a middle-aged man who had recovered from COVID-19. This chain uses TRBV28 with TRBJ1-5; D perhaps matches TRBD1 (5 bases). Sequenced input: PBMCs or T cells enriched from blood (not recorded which). The CDR3 region has the DNA TGTGCCAGCGGTAGGGGTCCTAATCAGCCCCAGCATTTT. Its translation is CASGRGPNQPQHF.